This TCR beta chain came from a study of T cell repertoires in cytomegalovirus infection. At the level of the study: In the study, CMV epitopes included recently identified HLA-C-restricted and well-studied HLA-B-restricted ones. CMV infection plus the matching HLA type was flagged by public TCR beta signatures.

Comment on this clonotype: Its matching antigen is unknown.

Whole-study findings and limits: HLA-C-restricted, CMV-specific TCR beta clonotypes were dominant ex vivo. There were carriers of CMV plus the relevant HLA, and cumulative public TCR beta family frequency identified them.

V lost 3 bases, J lost 5 bases, and 14 bases lay in between. CDR3 length: 15 amino acids. Germline V lookup: CDR1 LNHDA, CDR2 SQIVND (reference sequence). From the reads, TCRdb called clonotypes with MiXCR, one entry per CDR3 protein. The sample has about half a million distinct CDR3 sequences, roughly a third seen once. This chain uses TRBV19 with TRBJ2-1; maybe TRBD2 (6 bases). The source of this sequence is a human donor in good health (CMV status not recorded). Some clones in this sample may be carry-over from other donors' samples. The specimen comprised cultured PBMCs, sampled from culture after CMV antigen stimulation. CDR3 sequence reads: CASSIFGGQNNEQFF. The CDR3 DNA is TGTGCCAGTAGTATCTTTGGAGGGCAGAACAATGAGCAGTTCTTC.